This T cell receptor (beta chain) comes out of a study of cytomegalovirus exposure and HLA in healthy donors. Study results and caveats: Among immune exposure information, only CMV serostatus was available. The classifier, whose performance was assessed in both the original and validation cohorts, reportedly diagnosed cytomegalovirus status with high specificity and sensitivity.

V lost 0 bases and J lost 1, with 8 bases in between. This CDR3 has 14 amino acids. CDR1 SGDLS and CDR2 YYNGEE come from the germline V gene. Comments on this clone: Its antigen remains unknown.

The primer mix had 60 Vbeta and 13 Jbeta primers. Generated by immunoSEQ multiplex PCR, the TCRdb table keeps only in-frame clones and is missing some. The sample comprises more than 110,000 clones, more than 60% of which are singletons, and 2.5% to 3.5% rests with the top ten. The chain is built from TRBV9 and TRBJ2-7; D remains unclear. The sequence was obtained from a male donor in good health and CMV-seronegative. Sequencing was done on a sample of PBMCs. The CDR3 nucleotides are TGTGCCAGCAGCGTAGGCGTACTATCCTACGAGCAGTACTTC. Translation gives CASSVGVLSYEQYF.